This T cell receptor beta chain was identified during a study of metastatic and nonmetastatic thyroid tumors. Study at large: It was across blood and tumor or nodule tissue from malignant and benign thyroid patients that repertoires were compared. Whole-study results and caveats: Across blood and tumor, TCR beta diversity in malignant thyroid tumors was reportedly significantly higher than in benign nodules.

In germline, CDR1 is MNHEY, CDR2 SMNVEV (reference sequence). CDR3 size: 12 residues. Original methodology: Researchers built a distant-metastasis classifier for papillary thyroid cancer that drew on CDR3 differences across clinicopathological groups. MiXCR reprocessed the PCR reads for TCRdb. The V and J calls were not made by the authors but by TCRdb's processing. The data hold about 12,000 clones, with approximately 20% observed a single time. Notes on this clone: What it binds is unknown.

Patients had received no treatment of any kind before thyroid surgery. This receptor was identified in a female donor with papillary thyroid cancer or a benign thyroid nodule (not recorded which). Some clones in this sample may be carry-over from other donors' samples. What was sequenced was adjacent normal tissue. The chain employs TRBV27 and TRBJ2-5; no reliable D call. The J call may be incorrect, as the DNA end agrees better with TRBJ2-3. The CDR3 DNA follows: TGTGCCAGCAGTCTAAATCTATATACGCAGTATTTT. It is translated as CASSLNLYTQYF.